This note documents a single T cell receptor (beta chain) sequence. Antigen unknown. These data originate in a study of Ad26.COV2.S vaccination and SARS-CoV-2 variants. Study-level points and caveats: Vaccinees displayed broader spike-specific TCR repertoires than placebo recipients.

V gave up 5 bases and J gave up 2 bases, with 25 bases separating them. CDR3 length equals 19 residues. Germline V gene sequence: CDR1 SGHVS, CDR2 FQNEAQ. Described treatment: 15 to 20 received Ad26.COV2.S at low or high dose, single or two shots; several received placebo; per-sample allocation not given. The study sampled participants on day 63 after the first vaccine or placebo injection. Assay: immunoSEQ multiplex PCR; the TCRdb copy retains only in-frame clones and omits some. The data hold roughly 300,000 clones, with around 89% observed a single time. This sample comprised peripheral blood, obtained in a trial of Ad26.COV2.S vaccine versus placebo. The source of this sequence is a person between 18 and 60 years old who received the Ad26.COV2.S COVID-19 vaccine or a placebo. The chain is built from TRBV7-8 and TRBJ1-5; perhaps TRBD1 as D (6 bases). The CDR3 DNA is TGTGCCAGCAGCCCGGCGGGACTCAATAGGGGGGCTGGCAATCAGCCCCAGCATTTT. Its translation: CASSPAGLNRGAGNQPQHF. The full variable domain, rest sourced from reference TRBV7-8 and TRBJ1-5, is GAGVSQSPRYKVAKRGQDVALRCDPISGHVSLFWYQQALGQGPEFLTYFQNEAQLDKSGLPSDRFFAERPEGSVSTLKIQRTQQEDSAVYLCASSPAGLNRGAGNQPQHFGDGTRLSIL.